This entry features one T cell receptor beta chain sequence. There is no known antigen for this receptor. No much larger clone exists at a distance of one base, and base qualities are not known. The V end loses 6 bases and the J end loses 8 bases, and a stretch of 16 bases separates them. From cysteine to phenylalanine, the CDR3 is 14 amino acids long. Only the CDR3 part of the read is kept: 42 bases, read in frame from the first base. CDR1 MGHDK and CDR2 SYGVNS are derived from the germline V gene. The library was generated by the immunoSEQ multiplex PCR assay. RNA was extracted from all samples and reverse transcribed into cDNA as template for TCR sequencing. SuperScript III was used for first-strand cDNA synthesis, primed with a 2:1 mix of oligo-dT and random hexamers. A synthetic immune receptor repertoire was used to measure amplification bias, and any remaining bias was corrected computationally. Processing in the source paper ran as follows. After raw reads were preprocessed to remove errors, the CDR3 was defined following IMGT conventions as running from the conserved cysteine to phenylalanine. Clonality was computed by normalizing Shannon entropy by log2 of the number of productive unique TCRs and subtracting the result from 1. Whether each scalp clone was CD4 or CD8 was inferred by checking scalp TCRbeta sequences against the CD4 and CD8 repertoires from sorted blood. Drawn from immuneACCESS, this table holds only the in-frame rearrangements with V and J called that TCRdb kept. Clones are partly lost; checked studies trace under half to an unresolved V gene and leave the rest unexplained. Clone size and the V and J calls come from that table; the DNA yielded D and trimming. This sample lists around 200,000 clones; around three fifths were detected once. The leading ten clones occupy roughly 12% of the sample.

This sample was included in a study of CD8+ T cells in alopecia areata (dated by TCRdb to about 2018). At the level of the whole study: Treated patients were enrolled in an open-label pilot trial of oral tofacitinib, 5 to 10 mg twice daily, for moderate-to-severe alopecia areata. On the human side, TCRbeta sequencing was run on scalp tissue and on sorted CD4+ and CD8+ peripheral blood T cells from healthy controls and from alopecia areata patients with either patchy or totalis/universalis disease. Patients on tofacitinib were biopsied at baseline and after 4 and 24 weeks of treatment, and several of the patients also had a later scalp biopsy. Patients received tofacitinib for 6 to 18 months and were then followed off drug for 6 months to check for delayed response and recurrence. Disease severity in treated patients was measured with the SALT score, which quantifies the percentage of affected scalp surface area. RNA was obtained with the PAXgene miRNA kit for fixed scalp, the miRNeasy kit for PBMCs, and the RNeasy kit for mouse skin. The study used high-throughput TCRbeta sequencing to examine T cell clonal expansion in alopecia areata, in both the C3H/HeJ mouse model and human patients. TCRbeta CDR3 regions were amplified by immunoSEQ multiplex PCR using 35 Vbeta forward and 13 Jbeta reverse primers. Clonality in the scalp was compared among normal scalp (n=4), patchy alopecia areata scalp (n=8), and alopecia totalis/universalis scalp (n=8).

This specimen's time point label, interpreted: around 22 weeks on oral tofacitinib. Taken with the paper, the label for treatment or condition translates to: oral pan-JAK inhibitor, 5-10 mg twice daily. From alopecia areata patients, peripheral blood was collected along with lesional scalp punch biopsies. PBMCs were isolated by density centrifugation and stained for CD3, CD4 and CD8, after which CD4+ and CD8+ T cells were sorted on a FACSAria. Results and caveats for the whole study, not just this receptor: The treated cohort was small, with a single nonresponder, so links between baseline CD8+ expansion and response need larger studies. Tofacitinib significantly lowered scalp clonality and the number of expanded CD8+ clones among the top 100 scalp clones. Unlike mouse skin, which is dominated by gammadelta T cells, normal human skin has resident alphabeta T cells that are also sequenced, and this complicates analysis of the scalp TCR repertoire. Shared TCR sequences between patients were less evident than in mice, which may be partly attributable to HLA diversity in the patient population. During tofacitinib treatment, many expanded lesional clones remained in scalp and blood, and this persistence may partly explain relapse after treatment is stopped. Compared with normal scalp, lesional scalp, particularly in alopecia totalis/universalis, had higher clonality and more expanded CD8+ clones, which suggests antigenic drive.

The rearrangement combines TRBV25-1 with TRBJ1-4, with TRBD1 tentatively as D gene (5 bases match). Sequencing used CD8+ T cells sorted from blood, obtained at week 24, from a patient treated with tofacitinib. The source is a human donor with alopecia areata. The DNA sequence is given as TGTGCCAGCAGCGATTTCCGCCAGGGAGAAAAACTGTTTTTT. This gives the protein CASSDFRQGEKLFF. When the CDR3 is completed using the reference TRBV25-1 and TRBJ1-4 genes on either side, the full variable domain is EADIYQTPRYLVIGTGKKITLECSQTMGHDKMYWYQQDPGMELHLIHYSYGVNSTEKGDLSSESTVSRIRTEHFPLTLESARPSHTSQYLCASSDFRQGEKLFFGSGTQLSVL.